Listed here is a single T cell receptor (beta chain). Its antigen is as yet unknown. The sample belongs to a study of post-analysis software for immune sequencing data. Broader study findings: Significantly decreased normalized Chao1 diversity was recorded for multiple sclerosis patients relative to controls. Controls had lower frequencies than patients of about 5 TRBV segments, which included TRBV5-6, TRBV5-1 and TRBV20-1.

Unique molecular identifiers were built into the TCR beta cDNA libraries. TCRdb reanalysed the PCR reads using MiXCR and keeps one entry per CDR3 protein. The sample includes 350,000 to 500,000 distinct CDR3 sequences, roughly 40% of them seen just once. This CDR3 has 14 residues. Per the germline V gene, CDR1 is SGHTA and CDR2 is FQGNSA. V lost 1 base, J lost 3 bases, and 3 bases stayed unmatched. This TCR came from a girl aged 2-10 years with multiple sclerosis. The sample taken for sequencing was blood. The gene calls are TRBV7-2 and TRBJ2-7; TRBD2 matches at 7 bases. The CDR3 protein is CASSLVAGRYEQYF. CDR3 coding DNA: TGTGCCAGCAGCTTAGTAGCGGGCCGCTACGAGCAGTACTTC.